Below, 20 T cell receptor beta chains from the same sample are listed, as sequenced in a study of shared clonotypes between healthy human individuals. Clones were read by immunoSEQ multiplex PCR, and TCRdb kept only the in-frame ones, dropping some. The table has about 380,000 clones, 90% to 98% seen once; the top ten hold around 0.32%. The sequenced material came from memory CD8+ T cells sorted from blood. The subset denotes: CD45RO+ cells pooled with CCR7-negative TemRA cells. The receptors here all came from a young man in good health.

The chain links TRBV6-5 to TRBJ1-2; the D is unclear. CDR3 length: 14 residues. The V gene's germline CDR1 is MNHEY and CDR2 SVGAGI. The V and J ends lost 8 bases and 4 bases respectively, with 17 bases between them. The CDR3 coding sequence is TGTGCCAGCGGCCGAGGAGCGAAAACCTATGGCTACACCTTC. Amino acid sequence: CASGRGAKTYGYTF.

This sequence joins TRBV5-8 and TRBJ2-5; 11 bases map to TRBD2. V shed 4 bases and J 2 bases; nucleotides not matched to a gene: 4. The germline gives CDR1 SGHTS, CDR2 YDEGEE. The CDR3 is made up of 15 amino acids. DNA for the CDR3: TGTGCCAGCAGCGCCGGGACTAGCGGTCAAGAGACCCAGTACTTC. Translating it yields CASSAGTSGQETQYF.

V usage is TRBV15 and J usage is TRBJ2-5; TRBD2 matches at 8 bases. There are 13 residues in the CDR3. V gave up 0 bases and J gave up 8 bases; unmatched junction bases: 2. Germline V lookup: CDR1 LNHNV, CDR2 YYDKDF (reference sequence). The CDR3 sequence: CATSRDREGTQYF. In DNA, the CDR3 is TGTGCCACCAGCAGAGATCGGGAGGGAACCCAGTACTTC.

The chain joins TRBV6-1 to TRBJ1-2; no clear D. V was cut by 5 bases and J by 4 bases, with 5 bases left in between. CDR1 is MNHNS, CDR2 SASEGT, per germline. The CDR3 runs 11 residues. CDR3 DNA: TGTGCCAGCAGTAGGGTCTATGGCTACACCTTC. Translating gives CASSRVYGYTF.

V and J are TRBV4-1 and TRBJ2-1; 7 bases line up with TRBD2. Per germline, CDR1 MGHRA and CDR2 YSYEKL. This CDR3 has 18 residues. Trimming at V came to 0 bases and at J to 6 bases, leaving 14 bases not matched to a gene. The CDR3 nucleotides read TGCGCCAGCAGCCAAGATTCGAAGGGCGGGAGCCGGTCCAATGAGCAGTTCTTC. Its translation is CASSQDSKGGSRSNEQFF.

This clone was counted between two and nine times. V is TRBV11-3 and J is TRBJ2-3; 9 positions match TRBD2. Germline V CDR1 and CDR2: SGHNT, YENEEA. Losses at the gene ends were 1 base for V and 1 base for J; bases not matched to a gene: 0. The CDR3 is 15 amino acids. CDR3 residues: CASSLGTSGTDTQYF. In DNA form, the CDR3 reads TGTGCCAGCAGCTTAGGGACTAGCGGCACAGATACGCAGTATTTT.

The V call is TRBV2, the J call TRBJ1-6; TRBD1 aligns across 8 bases. The CDR3 loop spans 13 amino acids. J was trimmed by 9 bases and V by 6 bases; bases with no gene match: 4. Germline CDR1 is SNHLY and CDR2 is FYNNEI. This chain's CDR3 is CASRGQEGSPLHF. The CDR3 DNA reads TGTGCCAGCAGGGGACAGGAGGGTTCACCCCTCCACTTT.

In its sample, this clone was seen once. The chain combines TRBV5-4 with TRBJ1-5; 10 positions match TRBD1. This CDR3 comprises 19 residues. The germline CDR1 and CDR2 sequences are SGHNT and YYREEE (reference sequence). The V and J ends lost 1 base and 0 bases, in that order; junction bases with no gene match: 10. The CDR3 sequence: CASSLLRDRGPDSNQPQHF. The CDR3, as DNA: TGTGCCAGCAGCTTGTTACGGGACAGGGGCCCGGATAGCAATCAGCCCCAGCATTTT. Variable domain in full (rest from reference TRBV5-4 and TRBJ1-5): ETGVTQSPTHLIKTRGQQVTLRCSSQSGHNTVSWYQQALGQGPQFIFQYYREEENGRGNFPPRFSGLQFPNYSSELNVNALELDDSALYLCASSLLRDRGPDSNQPQHFGDGTRLSIL.

The chain uses TRBV19 and TRBJ2-6; D might be TRBD1 (5 bases). The V gene's germline CDR1 is LNHDA and CDR2 SQIVND (reference sequence). With 7 bases removed from V and 4 bases from J, the gap between germline ends came to 11 bases. The CDR3 sequence is 14 residues long. The DNA of the CDR3 is TGTGCCAGTATAAGCAGGGCCGGGGCCAACGTCCTGACTTTC. It specifies CASISRAGANVLTF.

The chain carries TRBV28 and TRBJ2-7; D is possibly TRBD1 (5 bases). V lost 7 bases and J 6 bases, leaving 13 bases between the germline ends. The CDR3 spans 12 residues. Germline V lookup: CDR1 MDHEN, CDR2 SYDVKM. The CDR3 reads CASIDSKFEQYF. In nucleotides, the CDR3 is TGTGCCAGCATCGACAGTAAGTTCGAGCAGTACTTC. Complete variable domain (other parts from reference TRBV28 and TRBJ2-7): DVKVTQSSRYLVKRTGEKVFLECVQDMDHENMFWYRQDPGLGLRLIYFSYDVKMKEKGDIPEGYSVSREKKERFSLILESASTNQTSMYLCASIDSKFEQYFGPGTRLTVT.

This chain joins TRBV28 and TRBJ2-7; no clear D. This CDR3 contains 11 residues. With 8 bases removed from V and 0 bases from J, the gap between germline ends came to 5 bases. Looked up from germline, CDR1 is MDHEN and CDR2 is SYDVKM. The CDR3 is CASPDSYEQYF. The CDR3 DNA reads as TGTGCCAGCCCCGACTCCTACGAGCAGTACTTC.

The chain couples TRBV27 to TRBJ2-1, with 13 bases identical to TRBD2. CDR1 MNHEY and CDR2 SMNVEV come from the germline V gene (reference sequence). V was clipped by 5 bases and J by 8 bases; unmatched bases: 15. The CDR3 length is 18 residues. The chain's CDR3 is CASSTGGTSGTSWHEQFF. The CDR3 nucleotides are TGTGCCAGCAGTACAGGCGGGACTAGCGGGACGAGTTGGCATGAGCAGTTCTTC.

This clone was recorded only once. The chain carries TRBV7-8 and TRBJ2-7, with 11 bases lining up with TRBD1. The CDR3 totals 16 residues. V lost 2 bases and J lost 3; bases outside the gene matches: 6. Germline assignment: CDR1 SGHVS and CDR2 FQNEAQ. CDR3: CASSLTLGTGGYEQYF. CDR3 DNA sequence: TGTGCCAGCAGCTTAACTTTAGGGACAGGGGGCTACGAGCAGTACTTC.

V is TRBV7-4 and J is TRBJ2-7; D not certain. The CDR3 sequence is 10 residues long. Trimming cost V 3 bases and J 9 bases, with 6 bases left between them. Germline CDR1 is SGHVT and CDR2 is SQSDAQ. CDR3 amino acids: CASSFIAQYF. For the CDR3, the DNA is TGTGCCAGCAGCTTCATTGCGCAGTACTTC.

This chain links TRBV6-5 with TRBJ2-7, with 7 bases lining up with TRBD1. With V trimmed by 4 bases and J by 0 bases, 9 bases remained unmatched. Per the germline V gene, CDR1 is MNHEY and CDR2 is SVGAGI. This CDR3 contains 16 residues. The CDR3: CASSSPDRVGSYEQYF. For the CDR3, the DNA is TGTGCCAGCAGTTCTCCCGACAGGGTAGGCTCCTACGAGCAGTACTTC.

V gene TRBV19 combines with J gene TRBJ2-5, with 9 bases identical to TRBD1. With V trimmed by 1 base and J by 4 bases, 1 base remained unmatched. The CDR3 runs 14 residues. Germline-derived CDR1 and CDR2 are LNHDA and SQIVND (reference sequence). The CDR3 region has the DNA TGTGCCAGTAGTATAGGGGGACAGGGAGAGACCCAGTACTTC. Amino acid sequence: CASSIGGQGETQYF.

The rearrangement uses TRBV7-2 and TRBJ2-3; 8 positions match TRBD2. Trimming took 0 bases from V and 2 from J; bases not matched to a gene: 10. Germline V gene sequence: CDR1 SGHTA, CDR2 FQGNSA. CDR3 length: 18 residues. CDR3 nucleotides: TGTGCCAGCAGCTTAGCCCCCTTCCACGGGAGGGCCACAGATACGCAGTATTTT. Translating gives CASSLAPFHGRATDTQYF.

The sample holds one count of this clone. The rearrangement uses TRBV7-9 and TRBJ2-1; TRBD2 aligns across 10 bases. The CDR3 has 15 residues. The germline CDR1 and CDR2 sequences are SEHNR and FQNEAQ (reference sequence). The trim removed 2 bases at V and 11 bases at J, leaving 9 bases unmatched. The CDR3 DNA is TGTGCCAGCAGCTTAATAGGGGTGACTAGCGGGCAGCAGTTCTTC. Protein sequence: CASSLIGVTSGQQFF.

This chain uses TRBV5-1 with TRBJ2-5; D gene uncertain. Trimming cost V 4 bases and J 4 bases, with 11 bases left between them. This CDR3 region has 13 residues. Germline V gene data show CDR1 as SGHRS and CDR2 as YFSETQ. CDR3 DNA: TGCGCCAGCAGCCCCGGGCATAGAGAGACCCAGTACTTC. Protein product: CASSPGHRETQYF.

The chain joins TRBV2 to TRBJ2-1, with a tentative D call TRBD2 (5 bases). The CDR3 loop spans 15 amino acids. The germline gives CDR1 SNHLY, CDR2 FYNNEI. Trimming stripped 10 bases from V and 0 bases from J, with 16 bases between. In nucleotides, the CDR3 is TGTGCCAATTCACGAGGGAGCATCTCCTACAATGAGCAGTTCTTC. Translating gives CANSRGSISYNEQFF.